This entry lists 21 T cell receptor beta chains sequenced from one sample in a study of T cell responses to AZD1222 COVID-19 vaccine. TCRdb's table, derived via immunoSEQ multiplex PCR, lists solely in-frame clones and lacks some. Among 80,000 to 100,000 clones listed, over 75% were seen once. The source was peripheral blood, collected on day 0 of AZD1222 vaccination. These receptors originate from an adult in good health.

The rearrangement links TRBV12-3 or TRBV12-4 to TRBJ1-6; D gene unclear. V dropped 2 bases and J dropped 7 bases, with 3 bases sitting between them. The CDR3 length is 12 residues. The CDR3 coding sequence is TGTGCCAGCAGTTTATCCAATTCACCCCTCCACTTT. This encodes CASSLSNSPLHF.

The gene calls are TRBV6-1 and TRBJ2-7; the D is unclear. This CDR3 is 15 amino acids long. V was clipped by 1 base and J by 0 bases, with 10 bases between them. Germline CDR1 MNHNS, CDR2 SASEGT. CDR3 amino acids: CASSEGGYLSYEQYF. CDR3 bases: TGTGCCAGCAGTGAAGGGGGTTACCTCTCCTACGAGCAGTACTTC.

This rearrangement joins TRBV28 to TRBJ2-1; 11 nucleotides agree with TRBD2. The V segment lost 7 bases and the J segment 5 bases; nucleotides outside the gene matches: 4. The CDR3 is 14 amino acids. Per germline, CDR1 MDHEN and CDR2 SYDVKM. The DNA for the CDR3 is TGTGCCAGCAACCTAGCGGGAGGCGACAATGAGCAGTTCTTC. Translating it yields CASNLAGGDNEQFF.

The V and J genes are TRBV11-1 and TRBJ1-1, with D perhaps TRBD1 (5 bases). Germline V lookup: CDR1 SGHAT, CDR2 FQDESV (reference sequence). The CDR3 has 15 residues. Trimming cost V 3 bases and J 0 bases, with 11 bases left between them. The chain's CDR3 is CASSFEGRVNTEAFF. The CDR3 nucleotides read TGTGCCAGCAGCTTTGAGGGGCGCGTGAACACTGAAGCTTTCTTT. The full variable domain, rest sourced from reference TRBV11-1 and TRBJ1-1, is EAEVAQSPRYKITEKSQAVAFWCDPISGHATLYWYRQILGQGPELLVQFQDESVVDDSQLPKDRFSAERLKGVDSTLKIQPAELGDSAMYLCASSFEGRVNTEAFFGQGTRLTVV.

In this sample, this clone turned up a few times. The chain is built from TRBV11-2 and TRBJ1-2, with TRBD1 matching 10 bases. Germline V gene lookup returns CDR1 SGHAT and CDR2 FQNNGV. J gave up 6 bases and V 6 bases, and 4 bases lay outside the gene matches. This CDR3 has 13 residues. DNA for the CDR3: TGTGCCAGCAGTCAAGACAGGGGGCATGGCTACACCTTC. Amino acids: CASSQDRGHGYTF.

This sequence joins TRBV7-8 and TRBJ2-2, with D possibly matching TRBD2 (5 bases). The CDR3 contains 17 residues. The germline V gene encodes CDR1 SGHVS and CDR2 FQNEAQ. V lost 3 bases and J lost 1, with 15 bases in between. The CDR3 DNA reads TGTGCCAGCAGCTTCGGGGAGACTCCGGTGAACACCGGGGAGCTGTTTTTT. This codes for CASSFGETPVNTGELFF.

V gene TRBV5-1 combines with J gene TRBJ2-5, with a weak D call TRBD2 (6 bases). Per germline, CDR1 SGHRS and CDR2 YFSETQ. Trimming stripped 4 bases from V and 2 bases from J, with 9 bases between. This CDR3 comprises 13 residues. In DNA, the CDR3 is TGCGCCAGCAGCCGGGGGACGCAAGAGACCCAGTACTTC. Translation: CASSRGTQETQYF.

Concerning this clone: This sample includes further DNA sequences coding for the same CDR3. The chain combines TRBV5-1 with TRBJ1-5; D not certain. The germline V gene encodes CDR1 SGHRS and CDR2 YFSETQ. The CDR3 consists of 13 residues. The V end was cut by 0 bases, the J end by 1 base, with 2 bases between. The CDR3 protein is CASSLESNQPQHF. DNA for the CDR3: TGCGCCAGCAGCTTGGAAAGCAATCAGCCCCAGCATTTT.

The CDR3 coding sequence is TGTGCCAGCGGGAGGGGGAACACTGAAGCTTTCTTT. The encoded protein is CASGRGNTEAFF. This chain connects TRBV6-1 to TRBJ1-1; a possible D gene is TRBD1 (5 bases). With 8 bases removed from V and 1 base from J, the gap between germline ends came to 8 bases. In germline, CDR1 is MNHNS, CDR2 SASEGT. The CDR3 contains 12 residues.

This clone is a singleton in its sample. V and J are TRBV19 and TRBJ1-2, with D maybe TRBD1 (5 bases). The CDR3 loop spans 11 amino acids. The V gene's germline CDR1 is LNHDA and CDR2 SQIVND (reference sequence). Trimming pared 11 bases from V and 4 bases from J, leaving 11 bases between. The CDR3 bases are TGTGCCGCGCGGGGCCTCTATGGCTACACCTTC. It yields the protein CAARGLYGYTF.

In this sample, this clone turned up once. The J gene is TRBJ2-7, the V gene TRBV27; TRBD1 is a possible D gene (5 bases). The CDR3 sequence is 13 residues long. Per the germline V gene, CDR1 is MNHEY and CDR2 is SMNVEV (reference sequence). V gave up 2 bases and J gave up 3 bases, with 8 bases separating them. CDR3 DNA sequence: TGTGCCAGCAGTTTACAGGGTGGCTACGAGCAGTACTTC. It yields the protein CASSLQGGYEQYF.

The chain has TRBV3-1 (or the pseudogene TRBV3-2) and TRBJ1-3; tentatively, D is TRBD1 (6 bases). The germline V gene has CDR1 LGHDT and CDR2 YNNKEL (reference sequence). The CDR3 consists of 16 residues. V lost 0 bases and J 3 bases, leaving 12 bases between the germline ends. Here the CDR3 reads CASSQDEPGHGNTIYF. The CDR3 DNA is TGTGCCAGCAGCCAAGATGAACCGGGACATGGAAACACCATATATTTT.

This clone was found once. CDR3 region: CASRDLPSSYNEQFF. The CDR3, as DNA: TGTGCCAGCAGAGACCTGCCGAGCTCCTACAATGAGCAGTTCTTC. This chain uses TRBV6-5 with TRBJ2-1; unclear D gene. This CDR3 is 15 amino acids long. CDR1 and CDR2 (germline): MNHEY, SVGAGI. Trimming removed 6 bases at V and 0 bases at J, with 12 bases between.

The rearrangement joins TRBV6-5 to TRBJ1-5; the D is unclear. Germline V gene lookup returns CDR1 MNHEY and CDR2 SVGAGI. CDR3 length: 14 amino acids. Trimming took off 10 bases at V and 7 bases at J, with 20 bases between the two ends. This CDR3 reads CATDLGRAGQPQHF. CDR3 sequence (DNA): TGTGCCACGGATTTGGGGAGGGCGGGCCAGCCCCAGCATTTT.

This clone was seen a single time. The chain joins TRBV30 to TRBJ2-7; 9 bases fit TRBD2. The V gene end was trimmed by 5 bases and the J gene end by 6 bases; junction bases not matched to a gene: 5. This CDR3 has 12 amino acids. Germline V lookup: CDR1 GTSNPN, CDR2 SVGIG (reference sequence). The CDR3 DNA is TGTGCCTGGGGCGGGAGGGCCTTCGAGCAGTACTTC. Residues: CAWGGRAFEQYF.

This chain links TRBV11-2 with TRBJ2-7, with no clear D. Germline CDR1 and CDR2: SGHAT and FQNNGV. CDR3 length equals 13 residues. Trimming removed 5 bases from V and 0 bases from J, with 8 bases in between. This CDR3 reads CASSATDSYEQYF. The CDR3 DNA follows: TGTGCCAGCAGCGCGACGGACTCCTACGAGCAGTACTTC.

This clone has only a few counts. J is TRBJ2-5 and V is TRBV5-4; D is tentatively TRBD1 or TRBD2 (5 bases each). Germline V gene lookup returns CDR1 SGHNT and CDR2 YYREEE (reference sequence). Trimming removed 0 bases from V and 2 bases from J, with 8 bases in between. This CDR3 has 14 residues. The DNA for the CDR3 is TGTGCCAGCAGCTTGGGAGGGGTTCAAGAGACCCAGTACTTC. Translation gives CASSLGGVQETQYF.

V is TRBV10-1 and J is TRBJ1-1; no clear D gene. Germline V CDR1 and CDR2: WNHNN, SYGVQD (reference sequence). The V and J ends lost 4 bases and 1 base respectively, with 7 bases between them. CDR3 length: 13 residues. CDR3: CASSGQTNTEAFF. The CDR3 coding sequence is TGCGCCAGCAGTGGACAAACGAACACTGAAGCTTTCTTT.

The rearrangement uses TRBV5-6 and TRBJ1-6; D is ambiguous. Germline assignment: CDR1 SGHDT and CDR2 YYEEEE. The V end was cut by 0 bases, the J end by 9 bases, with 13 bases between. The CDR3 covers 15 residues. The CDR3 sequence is CASSLDPSTGSPLHF. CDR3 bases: TGTGCCAGCAGCTTGGACCCCTCTACGGGTTCACCCCTCCACTTT.

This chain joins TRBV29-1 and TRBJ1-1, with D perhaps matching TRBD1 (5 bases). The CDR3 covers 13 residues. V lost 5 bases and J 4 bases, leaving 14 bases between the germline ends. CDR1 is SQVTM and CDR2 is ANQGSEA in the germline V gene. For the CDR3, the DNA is TGCAGCGTTCAAGCAGGGAGGGTCACTGAAGCTTTCTTT. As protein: CSVQAGRVTEAFF.

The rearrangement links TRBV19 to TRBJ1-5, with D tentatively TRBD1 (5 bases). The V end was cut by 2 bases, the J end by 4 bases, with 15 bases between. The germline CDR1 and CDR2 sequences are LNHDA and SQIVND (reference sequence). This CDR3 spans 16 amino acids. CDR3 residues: CASSIRGGVGNQPQHF. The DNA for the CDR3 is TGTGCCAGTAGTATAAGGGGTGGGGTTGGAAATCAGCCCCAGCATTTT.